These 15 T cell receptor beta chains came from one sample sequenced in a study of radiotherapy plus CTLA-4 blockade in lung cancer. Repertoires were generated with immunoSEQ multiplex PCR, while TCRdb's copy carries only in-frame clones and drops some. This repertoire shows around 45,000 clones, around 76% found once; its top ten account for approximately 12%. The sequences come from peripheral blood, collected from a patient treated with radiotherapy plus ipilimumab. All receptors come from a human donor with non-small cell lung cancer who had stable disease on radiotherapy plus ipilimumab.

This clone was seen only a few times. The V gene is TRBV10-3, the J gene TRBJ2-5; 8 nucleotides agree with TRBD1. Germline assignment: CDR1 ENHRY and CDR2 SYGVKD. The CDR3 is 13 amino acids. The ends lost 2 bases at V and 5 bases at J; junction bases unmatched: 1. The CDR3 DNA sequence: TGTGCCATCAGTGAGCGGACAGGGGAGACCCAGTACTTC. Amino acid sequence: CAISERTGETQYF.

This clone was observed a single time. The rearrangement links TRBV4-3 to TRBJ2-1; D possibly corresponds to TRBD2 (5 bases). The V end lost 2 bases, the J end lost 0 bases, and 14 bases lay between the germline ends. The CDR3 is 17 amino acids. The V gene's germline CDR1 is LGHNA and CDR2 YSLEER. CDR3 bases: TGCGCCAGCAGCCAAAGGCTAGCCCGGGACTCCTACAATGAGCAGTTCTTC. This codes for CASSQRLARDSYNEQFF.

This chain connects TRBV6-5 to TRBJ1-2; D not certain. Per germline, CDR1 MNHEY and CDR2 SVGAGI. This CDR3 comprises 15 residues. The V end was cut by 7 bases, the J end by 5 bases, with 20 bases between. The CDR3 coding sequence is TGTGCCAGCACCTCCCTCTCGGGCAGAAATTATGGCTACACCTTC. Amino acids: CASTSLSGRNYGYTF.

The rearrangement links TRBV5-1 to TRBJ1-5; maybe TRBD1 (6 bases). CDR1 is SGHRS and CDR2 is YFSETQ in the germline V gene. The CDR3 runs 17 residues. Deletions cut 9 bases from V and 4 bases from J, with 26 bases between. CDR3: CAIQHRGRQGHNQPQHF. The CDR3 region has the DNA TGCGCCATCCAGCACCGCGGACGGCAGGGGCATAATCAGCCCCAGCATTTT.

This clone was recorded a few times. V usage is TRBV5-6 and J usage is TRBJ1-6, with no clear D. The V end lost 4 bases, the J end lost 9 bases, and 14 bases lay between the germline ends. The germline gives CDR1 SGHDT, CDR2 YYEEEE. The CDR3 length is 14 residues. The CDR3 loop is CASSLGTESSPLHF. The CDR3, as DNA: TGTGCCAGCAGCCTTGGTACGGAATCTTCACCCCTCCACTTT.

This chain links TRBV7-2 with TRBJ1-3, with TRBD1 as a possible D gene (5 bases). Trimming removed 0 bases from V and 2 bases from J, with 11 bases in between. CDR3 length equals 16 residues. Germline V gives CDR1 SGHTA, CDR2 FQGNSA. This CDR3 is CASSLARGSAGNTIYF. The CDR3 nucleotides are TGTGCCAGCAGCTTAGCGCGGGGGAGCGCTGGAAACACCATATATTTT.

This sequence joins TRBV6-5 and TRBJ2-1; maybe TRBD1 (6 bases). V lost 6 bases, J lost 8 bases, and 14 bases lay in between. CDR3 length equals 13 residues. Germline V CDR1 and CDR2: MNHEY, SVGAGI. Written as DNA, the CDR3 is TGTGCCAGCAGCCCCACAGGGTTCGATGAGCAGTTCTTC. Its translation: CASSPTGFDEQFF.

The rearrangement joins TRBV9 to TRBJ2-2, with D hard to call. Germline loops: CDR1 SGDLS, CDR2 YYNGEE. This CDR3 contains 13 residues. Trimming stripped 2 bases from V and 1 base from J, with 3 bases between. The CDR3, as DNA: TGTGCCAGCAGCGTCCGGAACACCGGGGAGCTGTTTTTT. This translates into CASSVRNTGELFF.

The CDR3 DNA sequence: TGTGCCAGTAGTATAACAGCTGCGGGGGGCCAAGATACGCAGTATTTT. Translation gives CASSITAAGGQDTQYF. J is TRBJ2-3 and V is TRBV19; TRBD2 aligns across 8 bases. The germline V gene has CDR1 LNHDA and CDR2 SQIVND (reference sequence). This CDR3 is built from 16 residues. Trimming cost V 2 bases and J 5 bases; bases outside gene matches: 9.

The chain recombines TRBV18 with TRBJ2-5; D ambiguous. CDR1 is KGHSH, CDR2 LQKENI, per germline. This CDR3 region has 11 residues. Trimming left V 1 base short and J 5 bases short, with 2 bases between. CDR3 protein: CASSPLETQYF. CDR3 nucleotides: TGTGCCAGCTCACCACTGGAGACCCAGTACTTC.

The CDR3 nucleotides are TGTGCCAGCACCCTAGACAGCTCCTATAATTCACCCCTCCACTTT. Translated, it gives CASTLDSSYNSPLHF. The chain recombines TRBV2 with TRBJ1-6; a weak D match, TRBD1 (5 bases). Per the germline V gene, CDR1 is SNHLY and CDR2 is FYNNEI. This CDR3 has 15 amino acids. Trimming shortened V by 7 bases and J by 0 bases, and 10 bases separated the two germline ends. Drawing the rest from reference TRBV2 and TRBJ1-6, the complete variable domain is EPEVTQTPSHQVTQMGQEVILRCVPISNHLYFYWYRQILGQKVEFLVSFYNNEISEKSEIFDDQFSVERPDGSNFTLKIRSTKLEDSAMYFCASTLDSSYNSPLHFGNGTRLTVT.

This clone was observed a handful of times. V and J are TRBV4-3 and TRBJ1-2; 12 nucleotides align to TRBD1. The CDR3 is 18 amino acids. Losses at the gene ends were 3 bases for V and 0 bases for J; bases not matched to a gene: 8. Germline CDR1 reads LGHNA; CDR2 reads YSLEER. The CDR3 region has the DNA TGCGCCAGCAGCCATAGGGGACAGGGGGCTCTATCTAACTATGGCTACACCTTC. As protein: CASSHRGQGALSNYGYTF.

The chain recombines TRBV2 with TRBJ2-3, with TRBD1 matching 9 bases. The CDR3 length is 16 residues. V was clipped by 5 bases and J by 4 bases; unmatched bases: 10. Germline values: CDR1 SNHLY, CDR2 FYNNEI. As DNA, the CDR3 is TGTGCCAGCAGTCCCTCCCCGGGACAGGGTGCAGATACGCAGTATTTT. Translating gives CASSPSPGQGADTQYF.

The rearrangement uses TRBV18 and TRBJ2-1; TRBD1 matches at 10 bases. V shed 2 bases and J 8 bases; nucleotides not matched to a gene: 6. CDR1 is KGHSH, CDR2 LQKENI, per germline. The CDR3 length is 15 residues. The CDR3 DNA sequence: TGTGCCAGCTCACCAGGGACAGGGGCGAACGATGAGCAGTTCTTC. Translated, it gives CASSPGTGANDEQFF.

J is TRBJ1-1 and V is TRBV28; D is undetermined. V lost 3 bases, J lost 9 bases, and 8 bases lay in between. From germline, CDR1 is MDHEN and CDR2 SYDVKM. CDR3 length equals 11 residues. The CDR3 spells CASSLVTQAFF. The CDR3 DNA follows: TGTGCCAGCAGTTTGGTCACCCAAGCTTTCTTT.